Listed here are 9 T cell receptor beta chains from one sample, sequenced in a study of spatial heterogeneity in lung cancer (dated by TCRdb to the late 2010s). The protocol used for the library was 5' RACE. The listed sequencing device is NextSeq 500. The raw public data were reprocessed by TCRdb itself: fastp quality trimming at Q25, MiXCR clonotype calling, in-frame beta chains only. CDR3 protein duplicates are merged, each entry listing the most common genes and DNA. For this sample the table gives 60,000 to 80,000 distinct CDR3 sequences, of which 10% to 15% were detected only once. The ten biggest clones cover more than 5.5% of the sample. In light of the paper, this sample's time point label describes: sample taken at primary tumor resection. TCR sequencing used whole RNA extracted from tumor and nontumor lung tissue, or from cryopreserved PBMC samples, without cell sorting. Sample: PBMCs, taken at surgery. The receptors originated from a male donor with early-stage non-small cell lung cancer.

In this sample, this clonotype turned up a few times. The chain employs TRBV11-2 and TRBJ2-7; D is perhaps TRBD1 or TRBD2 (5 bases each). The CDR3 runs 15 residues. CDR1 is SGHAT and CDR2 is FQNNGV in the germline V gene. Trimming left V 5 bases short and J 2 bases short, with 16 bases between. The DNA for the CDR3 is TGTGCCAGCAGCCCGATGACGGGGCCTGCCTACGAGCAGTACTTC. Its protein product is CASSPMTGPAYEQYF.

Only a few counts were recorded for this clonotype. This chain uses TRBV10-3 with TRBJ2-7, with 7 bases aligning to TRBD1. The CDR3 is 15 residues long. The germline V gene encodes CDR1 ENHRY and CDR2 SYGVKD. After removal of 5 bases from V and 1 base from J, the junction contained 8 bases not matched to a gene. The CDR3 region has the DNA TGTGCCATCAGTCCTACAGGGGTAGGTTCCTACGAGCAGTACTTC. Its translation: CAISPTGVGSYEQYF.

This clonotype came up a few times. CDR3 sequence: CASSSGLAGEYEQYF. CDR3 nucleotides: TGCGCCAGCAGCTCGGGACTAGCGGGGGAATACGAGCAGTACTTC. This chain uses TRBV5-1 with TRBJ2-7; 14 bases fit TRBD2. The germline CDR1 and CDR2 sequences are SGHRS and YFSETQ. CDR3 size: 15 residues. The ends lost 3 bases at V and 4 bases at J; junction bases unmatched: 3.

V gene TRBV10-3 combines with J gene TRBJ1-5; D perhaps matches TRBD1 (5 bases). The V gene lost 3 bases and the J gene lost 5 bases, with 14 bases spanning the gap. Germline loops: CDR1 ENHRY, CDR2 SYGVKD. The length of the CDR3 is 15 residues. CDR3 nucleotide sequence: TGTGCCATCAGTGATCCTGGCGGGGGAGATCAGCCCCAGCATTTT. Translation gives CAISDPGGGDQPQHF.

This clonotype was seen more than once but under ten times. The chain joins TRBV29-1 to TRBJ1-1; maybe TRBD1 (5 bases). Trimming removed 4 bases from V and 3 bases from J, with 12 bases in between. The germline CDR1 and CDR2 sequences are SQVTM and ANQGSEA. This CDR3 comprises 13 residues. Here the CDR3 DNA reads TGCAGCGTTGGGTTAGGGGTTTACACTGAAGCTTTCTTT. It specifies CSVGLGVYTEAFF.

This clonotype was seen more than once but under ten times. The CDR3 coding sequence is TGTGCCAGCAGCTTAGCCGGGAGGTACGAGCAGTACTTC. Translating it yields CASSLAGRYEQYF. The chain is built from TRBV7-2 and TRBJ2-7, with 7 bases lining up with TRBD2. This CDR3 is built from 13 residues. Trimming took 0 bases from V and 4 from J; bases not matched to a gene: 0. Germline CDR1 is SGHTA and CDR2 is FQGNSA.

This clonotype appeared a few times. The chain carries TRBV7-9 and TRBJ1-5, with D hard to call. In germline, CDR1 is SEHNR, CDR2 FQNEAQ (reference sequence). V lost 1 base to trimming and J lost 4 bases, with 5 bases between them. This CDR3 is 13 amino acids long. CDR3 nucleotides: TGTGCCAGCAGCTTAGAAAGGAATCAGCCCCAGCATTTT. Translating gives CASSLERNQPQHF.

This clonotype has a count of ten or more. The CDR3 coding sequence is TGTGCCACCAGCAGAATTAGAACCACAGGGTCTAATCAGCCCCAGCATTTT. Its translation is CATSRIRTTGSNQPQHF. The chain links TRBV15 to TRBJ1-5; TRBD1 might be the D (6 bases). Trimming took off 2 bases at V and 4 bases at J, with 18 bases between the two ends. Germline assignment: CDR1 LNHNV and CDR2 YYDKDF (reference sequence). This CDR3 comprises 17 residues.

This clonotype was recorded a few times. This rearrangement joins TRBV11-2 to TRBJ1-4; 9 nucleotides match TRBD1. The germline gives CDR1 SGHAT, CDR2 FQNNGV. The CDR3 spans 16 residues. Unmatched junction bases numbered 8, after V lost 1 base and J lost 8 bases. The CDR3 nucleotides read TGTGCCAGCAGCTTAGCGCCGGGACAGGGAGAGGAAAAACTGTTTTTT. It codes for CASSLAPGQGEEKLFF.